What follows is one TCR beta chain and its context. Its cognate antigen has yet to be identified. No base-level quality is on record; no much larger clone is a single base apart. Including cysteine and phenylalanine, the CDR3 has 13 amino acids. CDR3 DNA only is kept here, 39 bases in frame from base 1. CDR1 LGHDT and CDR2 YNNKEL are derived from the germline V gene (reference sequence). V is pruned by 4 bases and J by 7 bases, leaving 5 bases of the junction without a gene match. The data originate from a study of T cell responses to AZD1222 COVID-19 vaccine (dated by TCRdb to about 2021). Regarding the study in general: AZD1222 recipients with second doses at about 4 weeks or about 12 weeks were pooled, because spike-specific TCR depth and breadth did not differ between schedules. Trial participants were enrolled by age into 18-55, 56-69 and 70-plus year subgroups, with 148, 28 and 57 TCR-sequenced participants respectively. TCR sequencing was performed for approximately 240 trial participants, of whom around 200 were given two doses of AZD1222 and some 26 were given two doses of MenACWY control vaccine.

The research as a whole found: The 56-69-year group was small, and its depth increase did not reach significance, likely because of low power. After two AZD1222 doses, both the breadth and the depth of spike-specific TCRs were significantly higher than at day 0 and than in MenACWY recipients. Because no day 14 peak-response samples were available, the repertoires could be characterized only after the peak T cell response. Vaccine-associated CD4 TCRs spanned the whole spike protein, with dominant responses in regions 160-218 and 743-854. Reportedly, close to half of the unique spike-specific TCRs recognized epitopes lying outside the regions that are mutated in the B.1.351 and B.1.1.7 variants. Participants were mostly white British and included more females than males, and it was suggested by the authors that clonal diversity may have been underestimated. Conclusions about previously exposed vaccinees were limited because only a handful of AZD1222 recipients were SARS-CoV-2 seropositive at baseline.

The sample's time point label, decoded: baseline before first vaccination. Vaccinee samples were obtained from the UK trials COV001 and COV002, which included a single-blind randomized controlled phase 2/3 trial of AZD1222 (ChAdOx1 nCoV-19) in healthy adults. Trial participant PBMC samples were collected at day 0 and day 28 after the second dose for TCRbeta chain sequencing. The CDR3 regions of human TCRbeta chains were subjected to immunosequencing. Under the source paper's analysis protocol: TCRs in the repertoires were compared against a reference library of SARS-CoV-2-specific TCRs that had been generated with the MIRA antigen-specificity platform. Breadth meant the fraction of unique TCRs that were SARS-CoV-2-associated, whereas depth meant the fraction of total T cells that were SARS-CoV-2-associated. Each spike-specific TCR was assigned to its reactive spike region and to a CD4 or CD8 class using the MIRA data. Log10-transformed breadth and depth values were compared by one-way ANOVA with Sidak's multiple comparisons tests. TCRdb retrieved this table from immuneACCESS and kept in-frame rearrangements only. Not all clones are present; in checked studies, unresolved V genes account for under half, and no reason is known for the remainder. D and trimming were read from the DNA, whereas the V and J calls and clone size are those reported in that table. For this sample the table gives 95,000 to 150,000 clones, of which 85% to 90% were detected only once. About 29% of the sample is in the top ten clones.

This sequence uses TRBV3-1 (or the pseudogene TRBV3-2) and TRBJ2-7, and 9 junctional nucleotides match TRBD1. The specimen was peripheral blood, collected on day 0 of AZD1222 vaccination. This receptor was obtained from an adult in good health. The encoded CDR3 is CASSLQGAGEQYF. At the DNA level, the sequence is TGTGCCAGCAGCCTACAGGGGGCTGGGGAGCAGTACTTC.